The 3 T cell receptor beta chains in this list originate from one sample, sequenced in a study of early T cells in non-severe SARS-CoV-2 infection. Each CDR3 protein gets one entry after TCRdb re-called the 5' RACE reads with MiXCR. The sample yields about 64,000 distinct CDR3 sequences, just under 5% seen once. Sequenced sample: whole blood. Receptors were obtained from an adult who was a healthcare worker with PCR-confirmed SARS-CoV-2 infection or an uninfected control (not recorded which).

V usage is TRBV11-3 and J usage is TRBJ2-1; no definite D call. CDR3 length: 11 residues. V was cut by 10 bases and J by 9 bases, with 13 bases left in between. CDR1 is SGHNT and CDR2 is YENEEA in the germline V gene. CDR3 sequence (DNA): TGTGCCACCAACCTCCTCAGTGAGCAGTTCTTC. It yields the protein CATNLLSEQFF.

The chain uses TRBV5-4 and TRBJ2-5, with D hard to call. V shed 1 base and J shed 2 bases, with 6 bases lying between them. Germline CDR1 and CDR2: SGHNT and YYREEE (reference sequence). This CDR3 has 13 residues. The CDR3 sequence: CASSLTQQETQYF. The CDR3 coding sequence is TGTGCCAGCAGCTTGACGCAGCAAGAGACCCAGTACTTC.

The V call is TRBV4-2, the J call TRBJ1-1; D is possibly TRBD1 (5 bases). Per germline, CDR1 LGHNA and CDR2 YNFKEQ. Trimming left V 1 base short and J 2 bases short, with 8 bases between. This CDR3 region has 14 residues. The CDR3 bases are TGTGCCAGCAGCCAAGCCAGGGTAAACACTGAAGCTTTCTTT. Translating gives CASSQARVNTEAFF.